The clone carrying this TCR beta chain was recorded once. Its antigen is currently unknown. The entry originates in a study of T cell responses to AZD1222 COVID-19 vaccine. General study findings and limits: Along spike, vaccine-associated CD4 TCRs were found throughout, with dominance at 160-218 and 743-854.

CDR1 is MNHEY, CDR2 SMNVEV, per germline (reference sequence). The CDR3 length is 14 residues. The V and J ends lost 4 bases and 0 bases respectively, with 9 bases between them. Clones were read by immunoSEQ multiplex PCR, and TCRdb kept only the in-frame ones, dropping some. The table lists about 150,000 clones, approximately 85% of them singletons. The sequence was obtained from an adult in good health. The J gene is TRBJ1-2, the V gene TRBV27; no clear D gene. The source was peripheral blood, collected on day 0 of AZD1222 vaccination. In DNA, the CDR3 is TGTGCCAGCAGTTCGTCCGGGTCTAACTATGGCTACACCTTC. It specifies CASSSSGSNYGYTF.